Described below is a single T cell receptor (beta chain) sequence and its context. The target antigen is unknown. Amplified regions were TCR beta CDR3 sequences from RNA transcripts. During a first-round RT-PCR of the TCR CDR3, the HTBI primer set was used. Via MiXCR, TCRdb re-called the multiplex PCR reads, giving one row per CDR3 protein. The table includes fewer than 500,000 distinct CDR3 sequences, approximately 12% detected once. The CDR3 totals 17 residues. The V end was cut by 2 bases, the J end by 3 bases, with 19 bases between. CDR1 is MNHEY and CDR2 is SVGAGI in the germline V gene. Any patient presenting with uncontrolled infection, other autoimmune disease, pregnancy or lactation was left out. In making diagnoses, clinical symptoms, serum thyroxine and TRAb, thyroid ultrasound and orbital computed tomography were all used. More than 9.5 ml fresh peripheral blood yielded the PBMCs. These data belong to a study of T cells in Graves' hyperthyroidism and ophthalmopathy. Study results and limitations: Model-based prediction identified ophthalmopathy a median 6.5 months prior to its onset.

The chain has TRBV6-5 and TRBJ1-2, with D perhaps matching TRBD1 (6 bases). The sequence came from a man aged 30-40 years with Graves' hyperthyroidism that later progressed to Graves' ophthalmopathy. Input material: blood. CDR3 amino acids: CASSYGMTQGLYYGYTF. The CDR3 bases are TGTGCCAGCAGTTACGGAATGACACAGGGCCTCTACTATGGCTACACCTTC.